The T cell receptor beta chain described here comes from a study of T cell responses to AZD1222 COVID-19 vaccine. Study-level points and caveats: Repertoires were sampled only after the peak T cell response.

In regard to this clone: Its antigen remains unidentified.

Profiled with immunoSEQ multiplex PCR; TCRdb holds only in-frame clones, not every one. The sample records more than 100,000 clones, roughly 87% being singletons. The CDR3 covers 14 residues. V lost 1 base and J lost 2, with 5 bases in between. The germline V gene encodes CDR1 SEHNR and CDR2 FQNEAQ (reference sequence). The TCR comes from an adult in good health. The sample in question was peripheral blood, obtained on day 0 of AZD1222 vaccination. The chain carries TRBV7-9 and TRBJ2-2; the D is unclear. In DNA form, the CDR3 reads TGTGCCAGCAGCTTAGGAGCCAACACCGGGGAGCTGTTTTTT. Translated, it gives CASSLGANTGELFF. The full variable domain, its missing parts supplied by reference TRBV7-9 and TRBJ2-2, is DTGVSQNPRHKITKRGQNVTFRCDPISEHNRLYWYRQTLGQGPEFLTYFQNEAQLEKSRLLSDRFSAERPKGSFSTLEIQRTEQGDSAMYLCASSLGANTGELFFGEGSRLTVL.